The clone carrying this TCR beta chain has only a few counts. In patients aged 18 to 65, hyperthyroidism was newly diagnosed, with duration under 2 months. These data originate in a study of T cells in Graves' hyperthyroidism and ophthalmopathy. The wider study: Before treatment of any kind, peripheral blood was taken at initial diagnosis.

Germline assignment: CDR1 PRHDT and CDR2 FYEKMQ (reference sequence). Trimming took 5 bases from V and 4 from J, leaving 32 bases between them. This CDR3 has 20 residues. The source material, RNA transcripts, was used to amplify TCR beta CDR3 regions. First-round RT-PCR with HTBI primers amplified the TCR CDR3 region. TCRdb re-analysed the multiplex PCR reads in MiXCR, keeping a single row per CDR3 protein. This sample has about 360,000 distinct CDR3 sequences, with about a fifth found just once. The rearrangement links TRBV13 to TRBJ1-1; a weak D match, TRBD1 (6 bases). Sequenced input: blood. The source of this sequence is a woman under 30 with Graves' hyperthyroidism. The CDR3 sequence is CASSDWDFRGVKGGVTEAFF. The CDR3 DNA reads TGTGCCAGCAGCGATTGGGACTTTCGGGGTGTTAAGGGGGGCGTCACTGAAGCTTTCTTT.